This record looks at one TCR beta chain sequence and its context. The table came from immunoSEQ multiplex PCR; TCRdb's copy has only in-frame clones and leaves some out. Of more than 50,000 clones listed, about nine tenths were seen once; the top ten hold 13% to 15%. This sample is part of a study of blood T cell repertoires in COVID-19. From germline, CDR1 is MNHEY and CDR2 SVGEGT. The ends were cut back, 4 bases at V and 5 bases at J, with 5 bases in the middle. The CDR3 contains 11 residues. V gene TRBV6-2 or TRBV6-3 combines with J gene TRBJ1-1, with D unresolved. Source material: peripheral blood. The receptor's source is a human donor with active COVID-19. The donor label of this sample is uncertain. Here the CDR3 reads CASSLFTEAFF. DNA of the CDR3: TGTGCCAGCAGTTTATTTACTGAAGCTTTCTTT.